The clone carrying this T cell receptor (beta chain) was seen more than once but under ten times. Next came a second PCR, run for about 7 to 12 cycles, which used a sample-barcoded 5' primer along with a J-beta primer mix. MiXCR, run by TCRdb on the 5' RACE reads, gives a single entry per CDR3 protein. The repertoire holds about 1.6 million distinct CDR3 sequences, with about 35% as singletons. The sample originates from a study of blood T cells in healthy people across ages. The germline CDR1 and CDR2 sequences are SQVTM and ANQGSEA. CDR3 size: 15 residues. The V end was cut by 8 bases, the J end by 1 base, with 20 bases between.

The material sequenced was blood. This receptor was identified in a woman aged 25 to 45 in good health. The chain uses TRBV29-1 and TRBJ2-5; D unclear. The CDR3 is CSFTANSRFQETQYF. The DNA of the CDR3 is TGCAGCTTCACAGCGAACAGCAGGTTCCAAGAGACCCAGTACTTC. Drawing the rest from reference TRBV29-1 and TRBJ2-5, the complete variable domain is SAVISQKPSRDICQRGTSLTIQCQVDSQVTMMFWYRQQPGQSLTLIATANQGSEATYESGFVIDKFPISRPNLTFSTLTVSNMSPEDSSIYLCSFTANSRFQETQYFGPGTRLLVL.